This entry lists 28 T cell receptor beta chains sequenced from one sample in a study of blood T cell repertoires in COVID-19. Profiling relied on immunoSEQ multiplex PCR, and the TCRdb table lists in-frame clones only, not all of them. This sample has roughly 380,000 clones; approximately 80% occur once, and the top ten carry more than 0.85%. Sequencing was carried out using peripheral blood. The receptors shown here come from a human donor with acute or convalescent COVID-19. The donor label of this sample is uncertain.

CDR3 nucleotide sequence: TGTGCCAGCACGACCCTTGACAGGGGAGGTAGAAACACCATATATTTT. It translates to CASTTLDRGGRNTIYF. The V gene is TRBV2, the J gene TRBJ1-3; TRBD1 aligns across 8 bases. The germline gives CDR1 SNHLY, CDR2 FYNNEI. CDR3 size: 16 residues. The V and J ends lost 7 bases and 5 bases, in that order; junction bases with no gene match: 13.

The chain carries TRBV5-1 and TRBJ1-1; the match to TRBD1 covers 10 bases. V was pared by 3 bases and J by 7 bases, with 9 bases of the junction left unmatched. The CDR3 consists of 15 residues. CDR1 is SGHRS and CDR2 is YFSETQ in the germline V gene. CDR3 loop: CASSSTRQGANEAFF. The CDR3 region has the DNA TGCGCCAGCAGCTCGACTCGACAGGGGGCTAATGAAGCTTTCTTT.

The V and J genes are TRBV19 and TRBJ1-5; D might be TRBD1 (6 bases). Trimming took 2 bases from V and 4 from J, leaving 9 bases between them. In germline, CDR1 is LNHDA, CDR2 SQIVND (reference sequence). The CDR3 covers 14 residues. CDR3 nucleotides: TGTGCCAGTAGTATAATCACAGGGAATCAGCCCCAGCATTTT. Encoded protein: CASSIITGNQPQHF. The entire variable domain, with the rest obtained from reference TRBV19 and TRBJ1-5, is as follows: DGGITQSPKYLFRKEGQNVTLSCEQNLNHDAMYWYRQDPGQGLRLIYYSQIVNDFQKGDIAEGYSVSREKKESFPLTVTSAQKNPTAFYLCASSIITGNQPQHFGDGTRLSIL.

The V and J genes are TRBV6-6 and TRBJ1-1; tentative D call: TRBD1 (5 bases). The CDR3 is made up of 13 amino acids. V dropped 2 bases and J dropped 7 bases, with 11 bases sitting between them. Germline-derived CDR1 and CDR2 are MNHNY and SVGAGI (reference sequence). The CDR3 DNA reads TGTGCCAGCAGTTACGGGGCGGTCGATGAAGCTTTCTTT. Encoded protein: CASSYGAVDEAFF.

On this clone: At the DNA level, this CDR3 is encoded by other sequences in the same sample as well. The chain employs TRBV2 and TRBJ2-1, with TRBD1 as a possible D gene (5 bases). CDR3 length: 13 amino acids. Germline assignment: CDR1 SNHLY and CDR2 FYNNEI. Trimming removed 2 bases at V and 3 bases at J, with 5 bases between. The CDR3 DNA sequence: TGTGCCAGCAGTGAACAGGGCTACAATGAGCAGTTCTTC. It encodes CASSEQGYNEQFF. The complete variable domain, with remaining parts taken from reference TRBV2 and TRBJ2-1, reads EPEVTQTPSHQVTQMGQEVILRCVPISNHLYFYWYRQILGQKVEFLVSFYNNEISEKSEIFDDQFSVERPDGSNFTLKIRSTKLEDSAMYFCASSEQGYNEQFFGPGTRLTVL.

J is TRBJ1-2 and V is TRBV25-1, with D tentatively TRBD1 (5 bases). Trimming removed 4 bases at V and 3 bases at J, with 15 bases between. Looked up from germline, CDR1 is MGHDK and CDR2 is SYGVNS. The CDR3 runs to 15 residues. The chain's CDR3 is CASSAQLGAYYGYTF. CDR3 nucleotide sequence: TGTGCCAGCAGTGCCCAGTTAGGGGCGTACTATGGCTACACCTTC.

Here the CDR3 reads CATSEKGQNYGYTF. In DNA, the CDR3 is TGTGCCACCAGCGAAAAGGGACAGAACTATGGCTACACCTTC. The chain carries TRBV24-1 and TRBJ1-2, with 7 bases lining up with TRBD1. The germline gives CDR1 KGHDR, CDR2 SFDVKD. This CDR3 spans 14 amino acids. The J segment lost 2 bases and the V segment lost 7 bases, leaving 6 bases of the junction unmatched.

The count of this clone is one. V usage is TRBV27 and J usage is TRBJ1-2, with a tentative D call TRBD1 (6 bases). The CDR3 sequence is 14 residues long. Trimming stripped 4 bases from V and 4 bases from J, with 13 bases between. Germline V gives CDR1 MNHEY, CDR2 SMNVEV (reference sequence). CDR3 loop: CASSSGRGRYGYTF. In DNA form, the CDR3 reads TGTGCCAGCAGTTCGGGCAGGGGCCGCTATGGCTACACCTTC.

The chain employs TRBV6-5 and TRBJ2-7; 9 bases fit TRBD1. CDR1 and CDR2 from the germline V gene are MNHEY and SVGAGI. This CDR3 spans 13 amino acids. The V and J ends lost 6 bases and 5 bases, in that order; junction bases with no gene match: 5. The CDR3 DNA sequence: TGTGCCAGCAGGGGACAGGGTATCCACGAGCAGTACTTC. This codes for CASRGQGIHEQYF.

The V call is TRBV28, the J call TRBJ1-2, with TRBD1 identical over 8 bases. CDR3 length: 14 residues. Trimming took 2 bases from V and 3 from J; bases not matched to a gene: 2. Germline V gene lookup returns CDR1 MDHEN and CDR2 SYDVKM. The CDR3 here is CASSLGQGHYGYTF. The CDR3 bases are TGTGCCAGCAGTTTAGGACAGGGTCACTATGGCTACACCTTC.

The J gene is TRBJ2-2, the V gene TRBV2; 10 bases are a match to TRBD2. Trimming cost V 4 bases and J 6 bases; bases outside gene matches: 17. The CDR3 has 19 residues. Germline CDR1 SNHLY, CDR2 FYNNEI. The CDR3 loop reads CASSAWGSGGAGSPGELFF. CDR3 nucleotide sequence: TGTGCCAGCAGTGCTTGGGGGAGCGGGGGGGCCGGTTCCCCCGGGGAGCTGTTTTTT.

The J gene is TRBJ2-5, the V gene TRBV5-4; 9 bases match TRBD2. Unmatched junction bases numbered 3, after V lost 2 bases and J lost 1 base. This CDR3 is 15 amino acids long. Germline V gene sequence: CDR1 SGHNT, CDR2 YYREEE (reference sequence). This CDR3 is CASSFGRGGQETQYF. In DNA, the CDR3 is TGTGCCAGCAGCTTTGGGCGGGGGGGCCAAGAGACCCAGTACTTC. Variable domain in full (rest from reference TRBV5-4 and TRBJ2-5): ETGVTQSPTHLIKTRGQQVTLRCSSQSGHNTVSWYQQALGQGPQFIFQYYREEENGRGNFPPRFSGLQFPNYSSELNVNALELDDSALYLCASSFGRGGQETQYFGPGTRLLVL.

The chain links TRBV2 to TRBJ1-1; 8 nucleotides match TRBD1. The CDR3 extends over 14 amino acids. Germline-derived CDR1 and CDR2 are SNHLY and FYNNEI. V shed 4 bases, J shed 2 bases, and the junction held 3 bases outside the gene matches. The CDR3 protein is CASSAQGVNTEAFF. The CDR3 coding sequence is TGTGCCAGCAGTGCACAGGGGGTTAACACTGAAGCTTTCTTT.

The gene calls are TRBV5-1 and TRBJ1-1; TRBD1 matches 7 bases. The CDR3 contains 15 residues. Germline V gives CDR1 SGHRS, CDR2 YFSETQ. V was pared by 6 bases and J by 0 bases, with 8 bases of the junction left unmatched. Here the CDR3 reads CASNSRGNMNTEAFF. The CDR3 DNA reads TGCGCCAGCAACTCCAGGGGGAACATGAACACTGAAGCTTTCTTT.

Only one count was recorded for this clone. The chain combines TRBV7-9 with TRBJ1-6; D not resolved. CDR3 length equals 14 residues. Between the trimmed V and J ends, which lost 3 bases and 7 bases, there was a span of 10 bases. CDR1 and CDR2 (germline): SEHNR, FQNEAQ (reference sequence). The CDR3 DNA sequence: TGTGCCAGCAGCTTCGTAACAGTAAATTCACCCCTCCACTTT. The encoded protein is CASSFVTVNSPLHF.

This chain links TRBV2 with TRBJ2-7, with 12 positions matching TRBD2. Germline CDR1 is SNHLY and CDR2 is FYNNEI. This CDR3 has 15 residues. V was pared by 6 bases and J by 2 bases, with 5 bases of the junction left unmatched. CDR3: CASRRTSGGTYEQYF. As DNA, the CDR3 is TGTGCCAGCAGGAGAACTAGCGGGGGGACCTACGAGCAGTACTTC.

J is TRBJ1-2 and V is TRBV9, with a tentative D call TRBD1 (5 bases). The length of the CDR3 is 14 residues. Germline V gene lookup returns CDR1 SGDLS and CDR2 YYNGEE. V lost 0 bases and J lost 8, with 14 bases in between. Written as DNA, the CDR3 is TGTGCCAGCAGCGTAGCTGGAGGGGAGGGAGGCTACACCTTC. Translating it yields CASSVAGGEGGYTF.

This sequence joins TRBV28 and TRBJ1-6, with 9 bases matching TRBD1. Germline CDR1 and CDR2: MDHEN and SYDVKM. This CDR3 has 15 residues. Trimming cost V 6 bases and J 7 bases; bases outside gene matches: 7. Here the CDR3 DNA reads TGTGCCAGCAGCACTCGCGGACAGGGGAATTCACCCCTCCACTTT. Translation: CASSTRGQGNSPLHF.

The chain uses TRBV10-2 and TRBJ1-1, with D possibly matching TRBD1 (5 bases). Looked up from germline, CDR1 is WSHSY and CDR2 is SAAADI. Trimming stripped 6 bases from V and 10 bases from J, with 12 bases between. The CDR3 totals 11 residues. As DNA, the CDR3 is TGCGCCAGCAGGGGTTCGGGGGGAGCTTTCTTT. Residues: CASRGSGGAFF.

The chain is built from TRBV28 and TRBJ2-5, with 14 bases lining up with TRBD2. Germline lookup yields CDR1 MDHEN and CDR2 SYDVKM. V shed 5 bases and J 3 bases; nucleotides not matched to a gene: 2. The CDR3 is 15 amino acids. The DNA for the CDR3 is TGTGCCAGCAGTGGGACTAGCGGGGGAAAAGAGACCCAGTACTTC. Translating it yields CASSGTSGGKETQYF.

The gene calls are TRBV2 and TRBJ1-6, with D unresolved. This CDR3 is 14 amino acids long. Germline values: CDR1 SNHLY, CDR2 FYNNEI. The ends were cut back, 4 bases at V and 7 bases at J, with 11 bases in the middle. In DNA, the CDR3 is TGTGCCAGCAGTGTACTAGGAGCAAATTCACCCCTCCACTTT. Its translation is CASSVLGANSPLHF.

This chain uses TRBV30 with TRBJ1-5; D unclear. V was clipped by 3 bases and J by 2 bases, with 8 bases between them. CDR3 length equals 13 residues. The germline CDR1 and CDR2 sequences are GTSNPN and SVGIG (reference sequence). CDR3 nucleotide sequence: TGTGCCTGGAGGAAACAGCGCAATCAGCCCCAGCATTTT. It translates to CAWRKQRNQPQHF.

The V and J genes are TRBV7-7 and TRBJ2-4, with D possibly matching TRBD1 (6 bases). The CDR3 runs 21 residues. Germline V gene data show CDR1 as SSHAT and CDR2 as FNYEAQ (reference sequence). V lost 6 bases, J lost 1 base, and 31 bases lay in between. For the CDR3, the DNA is TGTGCCAGCAGTTCCGATACCAACAGGGCCCCCTTTCGCCTGGCCAAAAACATTCAGTACTTC. It specifies CASSSDTNRAPFRLAKNIQYF.

In this sample, this clone turned up a few times. The chain carries TRBV5-1 and TRBJ1-1; the D is unclear. CDR1 and CDR2 from the germline V gene are SGHRS and YFSETQ. Between the trimmed V and J ends, which lost 0 bases and 2 bases, there was a span of 11 bases. The CDR3 loop spans 15 amino acids. The CDR3 loop reads CASSLVPLGNTEAFF. DNA for the CDR3: TGCGCCAGCAGCTTGGTCCCCCTGGGCAACACTGAAGCTTTCTTT.

The rearrangement links TRBV18 to TRBJ1-1; a possible D gene is TRBD1 (5 bases). The CDR3 covers 13 residues. The V and J ends lost 6 bases and 5 bases respectively, with 13 bases between them. CDR1 and CDR2 (germline): KGHSH, LQKENI. In nucleotides, the CDR3 is TGTGCCAGCTCCCCCCGGGGGGTGACTGAAGCTTTCTTT. Amino acid sequence: CASSPRGVTEAFF.

The rearrangement uses TRBV10-2 and TRBJ1-2; D perhaps matches TRBD1 (5 bases). The CDR3 has 10 residues. Germline CDR1 reads WSHSY; CDR2 reads SAAADI. Between the trimmed V and J ends, which lost 8 bases and 8 bases, there was a span of 9 bases. The CDR3 here is CASWRDGYTF. CDR3 in DNA: TGCGCCAGCTGGAGGGACGGCTACACCTTC.

The chain has TRBV6-5 and TRBJ1-1; D perhaps matches TRBD1 (6 bases). Trimming took off 6 bases at V and 1 base at J, with 9 bases between the two ends. The CDR3 spans 13 residues. The germline gives CDR1 MNHEY, CDR2 SVGAGI. CDR3 loop: CASRSQGNTEAFF. CDR3 nucleotides: TGTGCCAGCAGGTCACAGGGGAACACTGAAGCTTTCTTT.

In its sample, this clone was seen a few times. As DNA, the CDR3 is TGTGCCAGCAGCAAAGTGAGTAGCGGGAAGTCTACCTCCTACGAGCAGTACTTC. Amino acid sequence: CASSKVSSGKSTSYEQYF. This chain connects TRBV21-1 to TRBJ2-7; TRBD2 is the table's D call and was not checked against the DNA. TRBV21-1 represents a pseudogene. This CDR3 has 18 amino acids.